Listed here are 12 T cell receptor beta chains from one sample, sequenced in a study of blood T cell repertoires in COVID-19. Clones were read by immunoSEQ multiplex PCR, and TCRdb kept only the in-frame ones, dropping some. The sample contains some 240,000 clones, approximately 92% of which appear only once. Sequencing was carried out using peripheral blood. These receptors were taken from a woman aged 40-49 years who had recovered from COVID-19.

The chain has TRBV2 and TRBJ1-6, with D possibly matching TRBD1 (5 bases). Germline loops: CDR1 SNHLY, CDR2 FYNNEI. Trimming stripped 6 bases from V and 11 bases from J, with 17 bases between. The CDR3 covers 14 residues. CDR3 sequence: CASSVRPGDPPLHF. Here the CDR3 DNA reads TGTGCCAGCAGCGTACGTCCGGGGGACCCACCCCTCCACTTT.

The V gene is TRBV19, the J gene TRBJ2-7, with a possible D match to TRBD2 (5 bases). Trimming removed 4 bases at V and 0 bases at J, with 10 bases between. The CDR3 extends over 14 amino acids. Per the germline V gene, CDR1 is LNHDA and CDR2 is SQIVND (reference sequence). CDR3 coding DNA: TGTGCCAGTAGTAAGGTGGGGAGCTCCTACGAGCAGTACTTC. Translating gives CASSKVGSSYEQYF.

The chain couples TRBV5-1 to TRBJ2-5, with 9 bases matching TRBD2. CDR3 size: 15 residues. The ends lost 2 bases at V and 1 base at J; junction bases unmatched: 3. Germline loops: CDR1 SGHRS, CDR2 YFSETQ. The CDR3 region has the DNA TGCGCCAGCAGCTTACTAGCGGGTATCCAAGAGACCCAGTACTTC. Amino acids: CASSLLAGIQETQYF. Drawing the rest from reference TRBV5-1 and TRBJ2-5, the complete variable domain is KAGVTQTPRYLIKTRGQQVTLSCSPISGHRSVSWYQQTPGQGLQFLFEYFSETQRNKGNFPGRFSGRQFSNSRSEMNVSTLELGDSALYLCASSLLAGIQETQYFGPGTRLLVL.

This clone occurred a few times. Written as DNA, the CDR3 is TGCGCCAGCAGCCAACGGACAGGGCTTGAAGCTTTCTTT. Translated, it gives CASSQRTGLEAFF. The chain carries TRBV4-1 and TRBJ1-1, with 8 bases lining up with TRBD1. Germline V gives CDR1 MGHRA, CDR2 YSYEKL. With 2 bases clipped from V and 7 bases from J, the junction kept 3 bases outside the gene matches. CDR3 length equals 13 residues.

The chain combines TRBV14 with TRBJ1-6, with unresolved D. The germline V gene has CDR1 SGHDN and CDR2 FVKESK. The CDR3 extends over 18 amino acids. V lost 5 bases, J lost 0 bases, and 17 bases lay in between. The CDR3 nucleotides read TGTGCCAGCAGCTTAATTCCAGCGACCGGCTCCTATAATTCACCCCTCCACTTT. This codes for CASSLIPATGSYNSPLHF.

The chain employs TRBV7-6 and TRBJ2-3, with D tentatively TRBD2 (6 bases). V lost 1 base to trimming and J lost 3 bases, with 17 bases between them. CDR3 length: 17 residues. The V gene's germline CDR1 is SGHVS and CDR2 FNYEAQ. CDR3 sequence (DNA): TGTGCCAGCAGCTTAGGGGGGGTCTCTGTTGGGACAGATACGCAGTATTTT. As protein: CASSLGGVSVGTDTQYF. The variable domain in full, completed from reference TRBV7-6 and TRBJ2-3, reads GAGVSQSPRYKVTKRGQDVALRCDPISGHVSLYWYRQALGQGPEFLTYFNYEAQQDKSGLPNDRFSAERPEGSISTLTIQRTEQRDSAMYRCASSLGGVSVGTDTQYFGPGTRLTVL.

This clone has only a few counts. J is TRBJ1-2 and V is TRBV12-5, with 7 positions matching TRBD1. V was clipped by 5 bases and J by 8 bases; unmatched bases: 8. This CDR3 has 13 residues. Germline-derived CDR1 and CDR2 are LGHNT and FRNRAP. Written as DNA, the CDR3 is TGTGCTAGTGGTACTACAGGGGCCGACGGCTACACCTTC. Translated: CASGTTGADGYTF.

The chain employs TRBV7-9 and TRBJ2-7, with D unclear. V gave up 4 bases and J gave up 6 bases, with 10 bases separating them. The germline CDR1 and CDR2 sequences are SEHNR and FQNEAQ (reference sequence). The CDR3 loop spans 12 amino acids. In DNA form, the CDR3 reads TGTGCCAGCAGCTCCGTCAGAATCGAGCAGTACTTC. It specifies CASSSVRIEQYF.

CDR3 DNA: TGTGCCAGCTCACCGCTACGGGACAGGGGACCTGGAAACACCATATATTTT. Its translation is CASSPLRDRGPGNTIYF. The rearrangement joins TRBV18 to TRBJ1-3; 10 bases agree with TRBD1. V was pared by 3 bases and J by 2 bases, with 7 bases of the junction left unmatched. From germline, CDR1 is KGHSH and CDR2 LQKENI. The CDR3 has 17 residues.

CDR3 sequence (DNA): TGTGCCAGTAGTAGTAAACTTGATCAGCCCCAGCATTTT. Amino acid sequence: CASSSKLDQPQHF. This chain links TRBV19 with TRBJ1-5; no clear D. The CDR3 covers 13 residues. Looked up from germline, CDR1 is LNHDA and CDR2 is SQIVND (reference sequence). V was shortened by 4 bases and J by 5 bases, with 9 bases between the two germline ends.

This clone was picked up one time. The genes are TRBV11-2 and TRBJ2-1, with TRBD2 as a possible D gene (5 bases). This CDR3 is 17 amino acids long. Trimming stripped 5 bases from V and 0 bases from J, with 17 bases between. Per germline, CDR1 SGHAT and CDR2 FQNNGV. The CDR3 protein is CASSQIEGKSSYNEQFF. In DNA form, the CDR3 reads TGTGCCAGCAGCCAGATAGAGGGAAAGAGCTCCTACAATGAGCAGTTCTTC.

The CDR3 DNA reads as TGCGCCAGCAGCTTGGTTCCCCAGGGGATCGATGAAAAACTGTTTTTT. Its protein product is CASSLVPQGIDEKLFF. The chain is built from TRBV5-1 and TRBJ1-4, with a possible D match to TRBD1 (6 bases). V was cut by 0 bases and J by 6 bases, with 15 bases left in between. From germline, CDR1 is SGHRS and CDR2 YFSETQ. The CDR3 loop spans 16 amino acids.